These 2 T cell receptor beta chains originate from one sample sequenced in a study of T-cell reconstitution after alpha-beta-depleted transplantation in children. Researchers prepared the TCRbeta library using unique molecular identifiers, the study reports. MiXCR, run by TCRdb on the PCR reads, gives a single entry per CDR3 protein. The sample has tens of thousands of distinct CDR3 sequences, 15% to 20% seen once. Sequenced material: PBMCs, mostly from graft donor cells, taken 360 days after TCRalphabeta/CD19-depleted stem cell transplant. The receptor set was obtained from a male patient between 2 and 10 years old who had a stem cell transplant for acute lymphoblastic leukemia, so the T cells may come from the graft donor.

In this sample, this clonotype turned up a few times. The CDR3 DNA follows: TGCAGTGCTAGAGATAGACTAGCGGGAGGGTACGAGCAGTACTTC. Protein sequence: CSARDRLAGGYEQYF. This sequence joins TRBV20-1 and TRBJ2-7; the match to TRBD2 covers 14 bases. The germline V gene has CDR1 DFQATT and CDR2 SNEGSKA (reference sequence). V lost 0 bases to trimming and J lost 4 bases; unmatched junction nucleotides: 2. The CDR3 has 15 residues.

V and J are TRBV27 and TRBJ2-3; D gene unclear. In germline, CDR1 is MNHEY, CDR2 SMNVEV (reference sequence). Trimming pared 0 bases from V and 2 bases from J, leaving 12 bases between. The CDR3 extends over 16 amino acids. CDR3 bases: TGTGCCAGCAGTTTATCGGCAGGTCTCTACACAGATACGCAGTATTTT. Its translation: CASSLSAGLYTDTQYF.